This TCR beta chain was retrieved from a study of blood T cell repertoires in COVID-19. On the study more broadly: Acute and convalescent COVID-19 specimens originated in the United States, Italy and Spain.

Trimming left V 7 bases short and J 0 bases short, with 18 bases between. CDR1 is LNHDA, CDR2 SQIVND, per germline (reference sequence). The CDR3 covers 16 residues. As processed by the authors: Using reference gene primer amplification, nucleated cell counts were estimated. TCRdb's table, derived via immunoSEQ multiplex PCR, lists solely in-frame clones and lacks some. D and trimming were read from the DNA, whereas the V and J calls and clone size are those reported in that table. The data contain 210,000 or so clones, 70% to 90% of them singletons. Participants had their cohort set by participant-reported clinical history.

This clonotype was sampled from a woman in her forties with acute COVID-19. This chain joins TRBV19 and TRBJ1-2; D is unresolved. Source material: PBMCs or T cells enriched from blood (not recorded which). CDR3 protein: CASKRLESTSNYGYTF. In DNA, the CDR3 is TGTGCCAGTAAACGGTTAGAAAGTACCTCTAACTATGGCTACACCTTC. The full variable domain, in which reference TRBV19 and TRBJ1-2 provide the parts outside the CDR3, is DGGITQSPKYLFRKEGQNVTLSCEQNLNHDAMYWYRQDPGQGLRLIYYSQIVNDFQKGDIAEGYSVSREKKESFPLTVTSAQKNPTAFYLCASKRLESTSNYGYTFGSGTRLTVV.